This T cell receptor (beta chain) derives from a study of breast tumors, draining lymph nodes, adjacent tissues. Notes on the study in general: Luminal-like breast cancer showed significantly higher tumor–nontumor repertoire similarity than basal-like. The lymph node origin of tumor T cells was framed as consistent with a hypothesis, not demonstrated. Tumors had less TCR diversity than lymph nodes, more than nontumor tissue. Data fit most tumor T cells coming from lymph node, expanding in tumor.

TCRdb used MiXCR to reprocess the multiplex PCR reads, holding one entry per CDR3 protein. The repertoire consists of under 250,000 distinct CDR3 sequences, with about 34% occurring once and the leading ten covering 1.3% to 1.5%. Samples came from axillary lymph nodes draining the breast cancer. CDR3 length: 15 residues. V gave up 6 bases and J gave up 5 bases, with 18 bases separating them. The germline V gene encodes CDR1 SNHLY and CDR2 FYNNEI. On this clonotype itself: The antigen remains unidentified.

Material: axillary lymph node tissue. The receptor was derived from a female donor with breast cancer. Some clones in this sample may be carry-over from other donors' samples. The chain has TRBV2 and TRBJ2-3; D may be TRBD1 (6 bases). CDR3 nucleotides: TGTGCCAGCAGCCAGGGGTCTCGGCGTGGAGATACGCAGTATTTT. Protein: CASSQGSRRGDTQYF.